Following are 25 T cell receptor beta chains from one sample sequenced in a study of vaccination and CD4 T cells after COVID-19. Cultured CD4+ T cell DNA was sequenced using the Oncomine TCR Beta short-read assay. TCRdb analysed the PCR reads with MiXCR anew, one entry per CDR3 protein. The sample has about 16,000 distinct CDR3 sequences; around two fifths are singletons. These TCRs' antigens remain unknown. Indicated treatment: roughly 10-day PBMC culture with coronavirus spike peptide pools or control peptides (ViraFEST assay). The material sequenced was CD4+ T cells from blood, cultured in vitro, taken after SARS-CoV-2 vaccination. These receptors were obtained from a human donor who had recovered from COVID-19.

This chain joins TRBV4-1 and TRBJ2-2, with 10 nucleotides matching TRBD1. The J segment lost 6 bases and the V segment lost 0 bases, leaving 10 bases of the junction unmatched. The CDR3 loop spans 18 amino acids. Germline assignment: CDR1 MGHRA and CDR2 YSYEKL. DNA for the CDR3: TGCGCCAGCAGCCAAGATTCCTCGGACAGGGGGTTGTCCGGGGAGCTGTTTTTT. Protein sequence: CASSQDSSDRGLSGELFF.

The gene calls are TRBV12-3 or TRBV12-4 and TRBJ2-5; D unresolved. V lost 6 bases to trimming and J lost 7 bases, with 12 bases between them. This CDR3 is 12 amino acids long. DNA of the CDR3: TGTGCCAGCAGGTTAAACCCAGGGACCCAGTACTTC. Its translation is CASRLNPGTQYF.

This clonotype was picked up a small number of times. The chain couples TRBV15 to TRBJ2-6; D is unclear. The CDR3 runs to 16 residues. V lost 0 bases and J 0 bases, leaving 6 bases between the germline ends. CDR1 and CDR2 (germline): LNHNV, YYDKDF (reference sequence). The CDR3 region has the DNA TGTGCCACCAGCAGAGATCGCGCCTCTGGGGCCAACGTCCTGACTTTC. It yields the protein CATSRDRASGANVLTF. The variable domain in full, with the rest retrieved from reference TRBV15 and TRBJ2-6, is DAMVIQNPRYQVTQFGKPVTLSCSQTLNHNVMYWYQQKSSQAPKLLFHYYDKDFNNEADTPDNFQSRRPNTSFCFLDIRSPGLGDTAMYLCATSRDRASGANVLTFGAGSRLTVL.

The V and J genes are TRBV4-1 and TRBJ2-7; D gene unclear. The CDR3 has 14 residues. Germline V gives CDR1 MGHRA, CDR2 YSYEKL. Trimming took 4 bases from V and 0 from J, leaving 10 bases between them. For the CDR3, the DNA is TGCGCCAGCAGCCCCCCGGGCGGCTCCTACGAGCAGTACTTC. This codes for CASSPPGGSYEQYF.

The chain couples TRBV20-1 to TRBJ1-1; 7 bases are shared with TRBD1. After removal of 5 bases from V and 5 bases from J, the junction contained 5 bases not matched to a gene. Germline V gene lookup returns CDR1 DFQATT and CDR2 SNEGSKA (reference sequence). CDR3 length: 12 residues. This CDR3 is CSAHRQGTEAFF. The CDR3 DNA reads as TGCAGTGCTCACCGACAGGGAACTGAAGCTTTCTTT.

The chain employs TRBV20-1 and TRBJ2-3; 7 nucleotides match TRBD1. Trimming at V came to 2 bases and at J to 0 bases, leaving 5 bases not matched to a gene. The CDR3 has 15 amino acids. Germline V lookup: CDR1 DFQATT, CDR2 SNEGSKA (reference sequence). CDR3 region: CSARRGQTSTDTQYF. In nucleotides, the CDR3 is TGCAGTGCTAGAAGGGGACAGACTAGCACAGATACGCAGTATTTT.

This clonotype was detected only once. V and J are TRBV5-6 and TRBJ2-7, with 8 bases lining up with TRBD1. The CDR3 runs 15 residues. The J segment lost 3 bases and the V segment lost 2 bases, leaving 7 bases of the junction unmatched. Germline CDR1 is SGHDT and CDR2 is YYEEEE. CDR3 in DNA: TGTGCCAGCAGCTTTGGGGACAGGACCTACTACGAGCAGTACTTC. It is translated as CASSFGDRTYYEQYF.

The chain employs TRBV19 and TRBJ2-6, with TRBD2 matching over 8 bases. The CDR3 runs 17 residues. Trimming cost V 1 base and J 3 bases; bases outside gene matches: 5. Germline lookup yields CDR1 LNHDA and CDR2 SQIVND (reference sequence). The CDR3 spells CASSIAGGPGGANVLTF. DNA for the CDR3: TGTGCCAGTAGTATAGCGGGAGGGCCGGGTGGGGCCAACGTCCTGACTTTC.

This clonotype appeared a few times. The V gene is TRBV6-5, the J gene TRBJ2-1; the match to TRBD1 covers 7 bases. With V trimmed by 0 bases and J by 0 bases, 11 bases remained unmatched. Germline values: CDR1 MNHEY, CDR2 SVGAGI. This CDR3 is built from 19 residues. CDR3 nucleotide sequence: TGTGCCAGCAGTTACTCGAGACAGGGAACTTTGGACTCCTACAATGAGCAGTTCTTC. Its translation: CASSYSRQGTLDSYNEQFF.

In its sample, this clonotype was seen a few times. CDR3 in amino acids: CASSEGPPLHF. For the CDR3, the DNA is TGTGCCAGCAGTGAAGGCCCACCCCTCCACTTT. This chain uses TRBV2 with TRBJ1-6; D is unresolved. Trimming stripped 1 base from V and 11 bases from J, with 3 bases between. Germline V CDR1 and CDR2: SNHLY, FYNNEI. This CDR3 comprises 11 residues. Based on the CDR3 plus reference TRBV2 and TRBJ1-6, the full variable domain is EPEVTQTPSHQVTQMGQEVILRCVPISNHLYFYWYRQILGQKVEFLVSFYNNEISEKSEIFDDQFSVERPDGSNFTLKIRSTKLEDSAMYFCASSEGPPLHFGNGTRLTVT.

The V and J genes are TRBV19 and TRBJ2-7, with 7 bases matching TRBD1. The CDR3 length is 14 residues. V gave up 0 bases and J gave up 6 bases; unmatched junction bases: 5. The germline V gene encodes CDR1 LNHDA and CDR2 SQIVND (reference sequence). The CDR3 coding sequence is TGTGCCAGTAGTATAGAGGGGACAGTTCGCGAGCAGTACTTC. Translated: CASSIEGTVREQYF.

This clonotype was observed a handful of times. The CDR3 loop reads CASRTGTVNEQFF. CDR3 sequence (DNA): TGTGCCAGCAGAACCGGGACAGTCAATGAGCAGTTCTTC. The chain couples TRBV7-2 to TRBJ2-1, with TRBD1 matching over 7 bases. The CDR3 consists of 13 residues. Trimming removed 6 bases from V and 6 bases from J; junction bases left unmatched: 5. Germline CDR1 is SGHTA and CDR2 is FQGNSA.

This clonotype came up a few times. This rearrangement joins TRBV15 to TRBJ2-2, with 7 bases that match TRBD2. Germline-derived CDR1 and CDR2 are LNHNV and YYDKDF (reference sequence). V shed 1 base, J shed 4 bases, and the junction held 6 bases outside the gene matches. This CDR3 has 16 amino acids. The CDR3 region is CATSRARGSPTGELFF. The CDR3 nucleotides are TGTGCCACCAGCAGAGCACGCGGGAGCCCCACCGGGGAGCTGTTTTTT.

This clonotype has only a few counts. The CDR3 nucleotides are TGTGCCAGCAGCGACAAGACAGGGTACGAGCAGTACTTC. Protein: CASSDKTGYEQYF. The chain is built from TRBV4-2 and TRBJ2-7; the match to TRBD1 covers 7 bases. The CDR3 consists of 13 residues. With 5 bases clipped from V and 4 bases from J, the junction kept 5 bases outside the gene matches. The germline CDR1 and CDR2 sequences are LGHNA and YNFKEQ.

V and J are TRBV7-8 and TRBJ2-3; the D is unclear. This CDR3 region has 13 residues. Per the germline V gene, CDR1 is SGHVS and CDR2 is FQNEAQ. With 4 bases removed from V and 5 bases from J, the gap between germline ends came to 10 bases. The CDR3 DNA sequence: TGTGCCAGCAGCTGGGGTGTTCAAGATACGCAGTATTTT. This sequence encodes CASSWGVQDTQYF. Drawing the rest from reference TRBV7-8 and TRBJ2-3, the complete variable domain is GAGVSQSPRYKVAKRGQDVALRCDPISGHVSLFWYQQALGQGPEFLTYFQNEAQLDKSGLPSDRFFAERPEGSVSTLKIQRTQQEDSAVYLCASSWGVQDTQYFGPGTRLTVL.

This clonotype was counted a few times. The chain joins TRBV7-2 to TRBJ2-5; D perhaps matches TRBD2 (5 bases). Germline V gene sequence: CDR1 SGHTA, CDR2 FQGNSA. This CDR3 is 13 amino acids long. Trimming cost V 6 bases and J 5 bases, with 13 bases left between them. CDR3 bases: TGTGCCAGCAGTAGAGGGATTTTCGAGACCCAGTACTTC. It encodes CASSRGIFETQYF. Full variable domain (outside the CDR3, taken from reference TRBV7-2 and TRBJ2-5): GAGVSQSPSNKVTEKGKDVELRCDPISGHTALYWYRQSLGQGLEFLIYFQGNSAPDKSGLPSDRFSAERTGGSVSTLTIQRTQQEDSAVYLCASSRGIFETQYFGPGTRLLVL.

This clonotype was detected only a few times. The chain employs TRBV7-9 and TRBJ2-1; no clear D gene. The CDR3 is 13 amino acids. In germline, CDR1 is SEHNR, CDR2 FQNEAQ (reference sequence). The V end was cut by 3 bases, the J end by 9 bases, with 12 bases between. This CDR3 is CASSFAGAGEQFF. DNA for the CDR3: TGTGCCAGCAGCTTCGCCGGCGCCGGTGAGCAGTTCTTC.

The chain links TRBV19 to TRBJ2-2; TRBD2 agrees at 8 bases. V shed 7 bases and J 5 bases; nucleotides not matched to a gene: 18. The CDR3 spans 18 residues. CDR1 is LNHDA, CDR2 SQIVND, per germline (reference sequence). The CDR3 region has the DNA TGTGCCAGTACCGTCACGGGGATGGGGACTAGTAAAACCGGGGAGCTGTTTTTT. It specifies CASTVTGMGTSKTGELFF.

The chain carries TRBV6-1 and TRBJ2-2; TRBD2 matches 14 bases. V dropped 6 bases and J dropped 5; count of bases not matched to a gene: 8. Germline values: CDR1 MNHNS, CDR2 SASEGT. This CDR3 has 17 amino acids. CDR3 nucleotides: TGTGCCAGCAGCCCCGTGGGACTAGCGGGAGTTACCGGGGAGCTGTTTTTT. This sequence encodes CASSPVGLAGVTGELFF.

This clonotype was counted only a few times. The rearrangement uses TRBV27 and TRBJ2-7, with D uncertain. Per germline, CDR1 MNHEY and CDR2 SMNVEV (reference sequence). This CDR3 region has 15 residues. Trimming cost V 5 bases and J 3 bases, with 17 bases left between them. For the CDR3, the DNA is TGTGCCAGCAGTCTCCCAGGACGGTTTGGCTACGAGCAGTACTTC. It is translated as CASSLPGRFGYEQYF.

The chain combines TRBV28 with TRBJ2-7, with D uncertain. Germline CDR1 reads MDHEN; CDR2 reads SYDVKM. This CDR3 region has 14 residues. V was cut by 4 bases and J by 0 bases, with 10 bases left in between. CDR3 nucleotides: TGTGCCAGCAGTTCGATCTCGCCCTCCTACGAGCAGTACTTC. Protein product: CASSSISPSYEQYF.

This chain links TRBV7-3 with TRBJ2-1; tentatively, D is TRBD2 (5 bases). Germline V gene lookup returns CDR1 SGHTA and CDR2 FQGTGA. CDR3 length: 13 residues. Deletions cut 2 bases from V and 9 bases from J, with 11 bases between. The CDR3 bases are TGTGCCAGCAGCTTACTTAGCAGCGGTGAGCAGTTCTTC. Encoded protein: CASSLLSSGEQFF.

The chain joins TRBV19 to TRBJ1-1, with 7 bases matching TRBD1. The J segment lost 4 bases and the V segment lost 6 bases, leaving 5 bases of the junction unmatched. Germline CDR1 and CDR2: LNHDA and SQIVND (reference sequence). The CDR3 is 13 amino acids. CDR3 DNA sequence: TGTGCCAGTAGCCGCGACAGGGTCACTGAAGCTTTCTTT. Protein sequence: CASSRDRVTEAFF. Full variable domain (remainder filled in from reference TRBV19 and TRBJ1-1): DGGITQSPKYLFRKEGQNVTLSCEQNLNHDAMYWYRQDPGQGLRLIYYSQIVNDFQKGDIAEGYSVSREKKESFPLTVTSAQKNPTAFYLCASSRDRVTEAFFGQGTRLTVV.

This chain joins TRBV5-4 and TRBJ2-5, with no clear D. The CDR3 totals 12 residues. Germline lookup yields CDR1 SGHNT and CDR2 YYREEE (reference sequence). V was trimmed by 3 bases and J by 5 bases, leaving 8 bases between them. Here the CDR3 reads CASSYPRETQYF. In nucleotides, the CDR3 is TGTGCCAGCAGCTACCCCCGGGAGACCCAGTACTTC.

The chain combines TRBV30 with TRBJ1-5, with D maybe TRBD1 (5 bases). Looked up from germline, CDR1 is GTSNPN and CDR2 is SVGIG (reference sequence). The CDR3 has 15 residues. Trimming removed 0 bases at V and 2 bases at J, with 11 bases between. The CDR3 nucleotides read TGTGCCTGGAGTGTGGGGGTTTCGGGCAATCAGCCCCAGCATTTT. Translating it yields CAWSVGVSGNQPQHF.